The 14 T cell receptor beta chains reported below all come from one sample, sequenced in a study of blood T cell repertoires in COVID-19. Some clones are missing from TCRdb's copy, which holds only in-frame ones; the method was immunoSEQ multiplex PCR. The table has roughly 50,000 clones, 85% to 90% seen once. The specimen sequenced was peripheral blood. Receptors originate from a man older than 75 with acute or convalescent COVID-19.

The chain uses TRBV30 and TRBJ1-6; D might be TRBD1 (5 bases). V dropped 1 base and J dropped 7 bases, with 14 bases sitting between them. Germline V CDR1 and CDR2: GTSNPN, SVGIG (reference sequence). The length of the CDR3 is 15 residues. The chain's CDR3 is CAWSGAVGGNSPLHF. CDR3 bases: TGTGCCTGGAGTGGAGCCGTCGGGGGGAATTCACCCCTCCACTTT. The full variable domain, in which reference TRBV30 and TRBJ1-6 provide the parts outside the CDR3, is SQTIHQWPATLVQPVGSPLSLECTVEGTSNPNLYWYRQAAGRGLQLLFYSVGIGQISSEVPQNLSASRPQDRQFILSSKKLLLSDSGFYLCAWSGAVGGNSPLHFGNGTRLTVT.

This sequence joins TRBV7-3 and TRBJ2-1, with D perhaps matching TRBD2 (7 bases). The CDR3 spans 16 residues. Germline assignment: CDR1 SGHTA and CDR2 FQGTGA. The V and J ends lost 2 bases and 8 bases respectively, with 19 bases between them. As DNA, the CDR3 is TGTGCCAGCAGCTTACTCACCGGGGGGCGAGTCGATGAGCAGTTCTTC. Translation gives CASSLLTGGRVDEQFF.

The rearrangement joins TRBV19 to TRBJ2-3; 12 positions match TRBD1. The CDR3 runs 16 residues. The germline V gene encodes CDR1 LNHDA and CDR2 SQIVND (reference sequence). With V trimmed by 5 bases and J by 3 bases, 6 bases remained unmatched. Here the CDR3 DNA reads TGTGCCAGTAGTGTCCGGGACAGGGGGCGGACAGATACGCAGTATTTT. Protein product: CASSVRDRGRTDTQYF.

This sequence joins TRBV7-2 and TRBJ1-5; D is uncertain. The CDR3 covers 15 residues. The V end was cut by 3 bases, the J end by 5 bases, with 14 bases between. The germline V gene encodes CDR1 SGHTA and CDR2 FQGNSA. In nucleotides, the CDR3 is TGTGCCAGCAGCTTGAGCGGGCGGGAACATCAGCCCCAGCATTTT. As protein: CASSLSGREHQPQHF.

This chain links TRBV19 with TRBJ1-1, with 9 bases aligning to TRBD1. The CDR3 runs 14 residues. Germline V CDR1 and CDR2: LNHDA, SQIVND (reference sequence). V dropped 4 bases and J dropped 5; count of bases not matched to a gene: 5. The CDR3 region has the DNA TGTGCCAGTAGTAGTGGGACAGGGAGAACTGAAGCTTTCTTT. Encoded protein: CASSSGTGRTEAFF.

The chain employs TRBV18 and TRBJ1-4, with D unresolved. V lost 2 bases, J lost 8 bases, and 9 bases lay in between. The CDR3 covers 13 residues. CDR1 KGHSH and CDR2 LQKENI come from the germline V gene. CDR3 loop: CASSPGPEEKLFF. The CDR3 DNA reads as TGTGCCAGCTCACCAGGGCCCGAGGAAAAACTGTTTTTT. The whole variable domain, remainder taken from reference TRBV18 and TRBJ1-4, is NAGVMQNPRHLVRRRGQEARLRCSPMKGHSHVYWYRQLPEEGLKFMVYLQKENIIDESGMPKERFSAEFPKEGPSILRIQQVVRGDSAAYFCASSPGPEEKLFFGSGTQLSVL.

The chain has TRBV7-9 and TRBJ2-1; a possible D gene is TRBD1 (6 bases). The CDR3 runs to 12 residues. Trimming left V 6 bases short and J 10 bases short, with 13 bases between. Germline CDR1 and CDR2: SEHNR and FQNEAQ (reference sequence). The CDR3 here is CASSYTGYEQFF. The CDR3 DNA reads TGTGCCAGCAGTTACACAGGGTACGAGCAGTTCTTC.

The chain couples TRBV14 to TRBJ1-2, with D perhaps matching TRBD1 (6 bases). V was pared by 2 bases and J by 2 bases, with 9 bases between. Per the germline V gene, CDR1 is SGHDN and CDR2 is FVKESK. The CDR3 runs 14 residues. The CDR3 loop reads CASSQMTGNYGYTF. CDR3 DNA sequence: TGTGCCAGCAGCCAAATGACAGGAAACTATGGCTACACCTTC.

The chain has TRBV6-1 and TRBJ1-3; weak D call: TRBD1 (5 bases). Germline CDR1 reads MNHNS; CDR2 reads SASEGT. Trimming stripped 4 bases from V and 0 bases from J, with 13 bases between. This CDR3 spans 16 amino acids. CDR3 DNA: TGTGCCAGCAGTGGTGGACGCAGGGTCTCTGGAAACACCATATATTTT. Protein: CASSGGRRVSGNTIYF.

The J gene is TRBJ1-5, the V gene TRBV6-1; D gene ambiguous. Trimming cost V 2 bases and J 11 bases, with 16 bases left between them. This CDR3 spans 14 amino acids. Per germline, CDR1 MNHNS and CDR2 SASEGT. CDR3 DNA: TGTGCCAGCAGTGAATCCGCGGCTATGGTGGCCCAGCATTTT. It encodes CASSESAAMVAQHF.

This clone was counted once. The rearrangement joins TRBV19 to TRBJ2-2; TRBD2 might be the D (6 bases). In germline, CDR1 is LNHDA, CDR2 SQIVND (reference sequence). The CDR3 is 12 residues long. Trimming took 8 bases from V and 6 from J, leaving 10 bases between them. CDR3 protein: CASAPGAGELFF. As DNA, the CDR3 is TGTGCCAGTGCACCGGGGGCCGGGGAGCTGTTTTTT.

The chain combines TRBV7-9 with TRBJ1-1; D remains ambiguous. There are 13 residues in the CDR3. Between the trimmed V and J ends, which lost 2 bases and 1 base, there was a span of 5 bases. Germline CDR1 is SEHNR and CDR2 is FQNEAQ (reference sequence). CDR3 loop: CASSLSWNTEAFF. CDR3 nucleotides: TGTGCCAGCAGCTTAAGCTGGAACACTGAAGCTTTCTTT.

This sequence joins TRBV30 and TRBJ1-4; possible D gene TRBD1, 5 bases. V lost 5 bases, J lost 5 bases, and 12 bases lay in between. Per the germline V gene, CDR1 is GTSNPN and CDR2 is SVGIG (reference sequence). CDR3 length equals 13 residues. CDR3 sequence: CAWAARVNEKLFF. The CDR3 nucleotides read TGTGCCTGGGCGGCCAGGGTAAATGAAAAACTGTTTTTT.

CDR3 protein: CASSKAYRDYEQYF. The CDR3 DNA follows: TGTGCCAGCAGCAAAGCCTATCGGGACTACGAGCAGTACTTC. The chain links TRBV3-1 (or the pseudogene TRBV3-2) to TRBJ2-7; D is perhaps TRBD2 (5 bases). The germline V gene encodes CDR1 LGHDT and CDR2 YNNKEL (reference sequence). The CDR3 contains 14 residues. Trimming removed 5 bases at V and 3 bases at J, with 14 bases between.